The next 14 T cell receptor beta chains were all read from a single sample in a study of cytomegalovirus exposure and HLA in healthy donors (dated by TCRdb to the late 2010s). Library method: the immunoSEQ multiplex PCR assay. The multiplex PCR relied on a mix of 60 forward primers for TCR Vbeta segments and 13 reverse primers for TCR Jbeta segments. TCRdb provides this immuneACCESS table in a form limited to in-frame rearrangements. Some clones are lacking; in checked studies, under half of them reflect an unresolved V gene, and why the rest are absent is not known. The sample table contains around 130,000 clones; only one count was recorded for around 78% of them. The ten largest account for approximately 1.7% of the sample. Sequencing was performed on PBMCs. The receptors were gathered from a woman between 45 and 60 years old in good health and CMV-seronegative.

This chain connects TRBV6-1 to TRBJ1-1; unclear D gene. Germline V gene sequence: CDR1 MNHNS, CDR2 SASEGT. The V end lost 6 bases, the J end lost 3 bases, and 8 bases lay between the germline ends. CDR3 size: 12 residues. The CDR3 reads CASRQRDTEAFF. Written as DNA, the CDR3 is TGTGCCAGCAGACAGAGGGACACTGAAGCTTTCTTT.

Only a few counts were recorded for this clone. The chain couples TRBV6-6 to TRBJ1-4; 10 positions match TRBD1. Germline CDR1 is MNHNY and CDR2 is SVGAGI (reference sequence). V trimming: 5 bases; J trimming: 5 bases; junction bases outside the gene matches: 5. The length of the CDR3 is 15 residues. CDR3 nucleotide sequence: TGTGCCAGCAGTGCACCGGGACAGGGGAATGAAAAACTGTTTTTT. Its translation is CASSAPGQGNEKLFF.

This clone was counted a single time. The rearrangement uses TRBV21-1 and TRBJ2-1; the D call of TRBD1 is as the table states it, not checked on the DNA. TRBV21-1 is a listed pseudogene. The CDR3 covers 16 residues. DNA of the CDR3: TGTGCCAGCAGCTCTCGACAGGGGGGTCCCTACAATGAGCAGTTCTTC. Translating it yields CASSSRQGGPYNEQFF.

This rearrangement joins TRBV4-3 to TRBJ2-5; 8 nucleotides line up with TRBD2. J gave up 1 base and V 3 bases, and 4 bases lay outside the gene matches. Looked up from germline, CDR1 is LGHNA and CDR2 is YSLEER. The CDR3 loop spans 15 amino acids. The CDR3 loop reads CASSQGSGTQETQYF. The CDR3 DNA reads TGCGCCAGCAGCCAGGGTAGCGGGACCCAAGAGACCCAGTACTTC.

The J gene is TRBJ1-4, the V gene TRBV7-6; 10 bases align to TRBD1. The ends lost 1 base at V and 0 bases at J; junction bases unmatched: 2. Germline V gene lookup returns CDR1 SGHVS and CDR2 FNYEAQ. This CDR3 is 17 amino acids long. Here the CDR3 reads CASSLVTGGSTNEKLFF. CDR3 sequence (DNA): TGTGCCAGCAGCTTAGTGACAGGGGGCTCAACTAATGAAAAACTGTTTTTT. Looking up the rest from reference TRBV7-6 and TRBJ1-4 gives the full variable domain: GAGVSQSPRYKVTKRGQDVALRCDPISGHVSLYWYRQALGQGPEFLTYFNYEAQQDKSGLPNDRFSAERPEGSISTLTIQRTEQRDSAMYRCASSLVTGGSTNEKLFFGSGTQLSVL.

This clone has only a few counts. The V call is TRBV6-1, the J call TRBJ2-1; 12 nucleotides line up with TRBD1. After removal of 6 bases from V and 10 bases from J, the junction contained 10 bases not matched to a gene. The CDR3 has 15 residues. Germline V CDR1 and CDR2: MNHNS, SASEGT. CDR3 DNA sequence: TGTGCCAGCAGGGGGGGACAGGGGGCGGGGGGGGAGCAGTTCTTC. It codes for CASRGGQGAGGEQFF.

J is TRBJ2-1 and V is TRBV6-6; tentatively, D is TRBD1 (5 bases). Between the trimmed V and J ends, which lost 2 bases and 3 bases, there was a span of 8 bases. The CDR3 covers 14 residues. Germline V gene sequence: CDR1 MNHNY, CDR2 SVGAGI (reference sequence). The CDR3 DNA sequence: TGTGCCAGCAGTTACGGGCAGGGCTACAATGAGCAGTTCTTC. Its translation: CASSYGQGYNEQFF.

In this sample, this clone turned up once. The V gene is TRBV19, the J gene TRBJ1-2, with 9 positions matching TRBD1. From germline, CDR1 is LNHDA and CDR2 SQIVND (reference sequence). The CDR3 is made up of 14 amino acids. V trimming: 4 bases; J trimming: 1 base; junction bases outside the gene matches: 1. The CDR3 loop is CASSRDRVNYGYTF. CDR3 nucleotide sequence: TGTGCCAGTAGTAGGGACAGGGTTAACTATGGCTACACCTTC.

V usage is TRBV4-2 and J usage is TRBJ2-7; 8 bases agree with TRBD1. The germline CDR1 and CDR2 sequences are LGHNA and YNFKEQ. There are 15 residues in the CDR3. The J segment lost 4 bases and the V segment lost 1 base, leaving 6 bases of the junction unmatched. The CDR3 nucleotides read TGTGCCAGCAGCCAAGTTTCGAGACAGGGGTACGAGCAGTACTTC. Translating it yields CASSQVSRQGYEQYF.

The rearrangement joins TRBV4-1 to TRBJ1-2, with unresolved D. Germline V gene data show CDR1 as MGHRA and CDR2 as YSYEKL. This CDR3 has 12 residues. Trimming removed 0 bases at V and 8 bases at J, with 7 bases between. DNA of the CDR3: TGCGCCAGCAGCCAAGATTGGGAGGGCTACACCTTC. It codes for CASSQDWEGYTF.

V usage is TRBV30 and J usage is TRBJ1-1; TRBD1 might be the D (6 bases). Germline V gene lookup returns CDR1 GTSNPN and CDR2 SVGIG (reference sequence). Trimming left V 2 bases short and J 1 base short, with 8 bases between. The CDR3 consists of 13 residues. The CDR3 loop is CAWSTGKNTEAFF. CDR3 in DNA: TGTGCCTGGAGTACAGGGAAGAACACTGAAGCTTTCTTT.

This clone was seen only a few times. The V call is TRBV28, the J call TRBJ1-2; D ambiguous. Per germline, CDR1 MDHEN and CDR2 SYDVKM. With 5 bases removed from V and 3 bases from J, the gap between germline ends came to 13 bases. CDR3 length: 14 residues. In nucleotides, the CDR3 is TGTGCCAGCAGTCTCTACGACACAGACTATGGCTACACCTTC. The encoded protein is CASSLYDTDYGYTF.

This clone was seen a single time. The chain uses TRBV2 and TRBJ2-7, with 8 bases fitting TRBD2. V dropped 6 bases and J dropped 2; count of bases not matched to a gene: 6. CDR1 SNHLY and CDR2 FYNNEI come from the germline V gene. This CDR3 comprises 14 residues. The chain's CDR3 is CASRYTSGTYEQYF. In nucleotides, the CDR3 is TGTGCCAGCAGATATACTAGCGGAACCTACGAGCAGTACTTC. Full variable domain (missing parts from reference TRBV2 and TRBJ2-7): EPEVTQTPSHQVTQMGQEVILRCVPISNHLYFYWYRQILGQKVEFLVSFYNNEISEKSEIFDDQFSVERPDGSNFTLKIRSTKLEDSAMYFCASRYTSGTYEQYFGPGTRLTVT.

CDR3 sequence (DNA): TGTGCCAGCAGCTTCGAGGGGGCGCTTGGAAACACCATATATTTT. Amino acids: CASSFEGALGNTIYF. The V gene is TRBV11-1, the J gene TRBJ1-3; TRBD1 matches 7 bases. The CDR3 is 15 residues long. V shed 3 bases and J 3 bases; nucleotides not matched to a gene: 5. CDR1 and CDR2 (germline): SGHAT, FQDESV (reference sequence).